This TCR beta chain was identified during a study of blood T cell repertoires in COVID-19. Study summary: Italy, Spain and the United States were the sources of the convalescent and acute COVID-19 samples. PBMCs, B-cell-depleted T cells, or T cells provided the cDNA or gDNA that made up the material.

Original analysis: Estimation of nucleated cell counts relied on the amplification of reference gene primers. Here immunoSEQ multiplex PCR was the method, and the copy in TCRdb shows in-frame clones only, minus some. Clone size and the V and J calls come from that table; the DNA yielded D and trimming. The table has around 70,000 clones, about 88% seen once. The sample comprised peripheral blood. This TCR derives from a human donor in a cohort sampled during active COVID-19.

The CDR3 reads CASSLTPKDRVGEKLFF. The CDR3 DNA reads as TGTGCCAGCAGCTTAACCCCCAAAGACAGGGTTGGGGAAAAACTGTTTTTT. The chain combines TRBV7-2 with TRBJ1-4, with 7 nucleotides matching TRBD1. From germline, CDR1 is SGHTA and CDR2 FQGNSA. Trimming removed 2 bases from V and 8 bases from J; junction bases left unmatched: 14. The CDR3 spans 17 residues.